These 30 T cell receptor beta chains came from one sample sequenced in a study of OX40 agonist ivuxolimab in advanced cancers. Repertoires were generated with immunoSEQ multiplex PCR, while TCRdb's copy carries only in-frame clones and drops some. The sample shows roughly 65,000 clones, around four fifths of them seen only once. Sequences were derived from CD4+ or CD8+ T cells sorted from blood, sampled in a trial of the OX40 agonist ivuxolimab. The receptors were gathered from an adult with an advanced solid tumor such as melanoma, head and neck, liver or kidney cancer.

This chain joins TRBV15 and TRBJ2-3, with 7 nucleotides matching TRBD1. The CDR3 is 18 amino acids. Germline CDR1 LNHNV, CDR2 YYDKDF (reference sequence). V gave up 0 bases and J gave up 3 bases; unmatched junction bases: 12. The DNA of the CDR3 is TGTGCCACCAGCAGAGATGCCAGGGGGTTTGGTGGAACAGATACGCAGTATTTT. This gives the protein CATSRDARGFGGTDTQYF.

This clone has only a few counts. V gene TRBV6-5 combines with J gene TRBJ2-2, with D unresolved. CDR3 size: 13 residues. V lost 6 bases to trimming and J lost 3 bases, with 8 bases between them. CDR1 MNHEY and CDR2 SVGAGI come from the germline V gene. CDR3 sequence reads: CASRDGHTGELFF. In DNA, the CDR3 is TGTGCCAGCAGGGACGGACACACCGGGGAGCTGTTTTTT.

Only one count was recorded for this clone. This chain links TRBV5-1 with TRBJ2-5, with 10 bases matching TRBD1. V dropped 5 bases and J dropped 3; count of bases not matched to a gene: 7. Germline loops: CDR1 SGHRS, CDR2 YFSETQ. The CDR3 totals 15 residues. The CDR3 region is CASSRRTGGKETQYF. DNA of the CDR3: TGCGCCAGCAGTAGACGGACAGGGGGGAAAGAGACCCAGTACTTC.

About this clone itself: A junction end diverges from the germline sequence, so it may reflect a read error. This chain uses TRBV2 with TRBJ2-7, with 9 bases aligning to TRBD1. Germline lookup yields CDR1 SNHLY and CDR2 FYNNEI. CDR3 length: 15 residues. CDR3 region: CASSDTGQGLYEQHF. The CDR3 DNA follows: TGTGCCAGCAGTGATACGGGACAGGGCTTATACGAGCAGCACTTC.

This chain connects TRBV18 to TRBJ2-3; the D gene is possibly TRBD1 (7 bases). The CDR3 consists of 16 residues. V lost 1 base to trimming and J lost 1 base, with 12 bases between them. CDR1 KGHSH and CDR2 LQKENI come from the germline V gene. CDR3 DNA sequence: TGTGCCAGCTCACCACGGAGGGGGCCGGGCACAGATACGCAGTATTTT. This codes for CASSPRRGPGTDTQYF.

This clone was seen more than once but under ten times. The V call is TRBV7-3, the J call TRBJ2-1, with 10 bases that match TRBD2. Germline CDR1 SGHTA, CDR2 FQGTGA. There are 16 residues in the CDR3. Trimming took 4 bases from V and 4 from J; bases not matched to a gene: 7. This CDR3 reads CASSSGGAGGYNEQFF. CDR3 DNA: TGTGCCAGCAGCTCCGGGGGAGCGGGAGGGTACAATGAGCAGTTCTTC.

This clone was seen once. The chain combines TRBV5-6 with TRBJ2-7; D possibly uses TRBD1 or TRBD2 (5 bases each). This CDR3 contains 12 residues. The V end lost 3 bases, the J end lost 2 bases, and 6 bases lay between the germline ends. Germline V gene data show CDR1 as SGHDT and CDR2 as YYEEEE. The CDR3 coding sequence is TGTGCCAGCAGCTGGGGACCCTACGAGCAGTACGTC. Protein product: CASSWGPYEQYV.

The rearrangement joins TRBV7-3 to TRBJ2-5, with 10 bases lining up with TRBD2. V trimming: 2 bases; J trimming: 5 bases; junction bases outside the gene matches: 11. CDR3 length: 17 residues. Looked up from germline, CDR1 is SGHTA and CDR2 is FQGTGA. CDR3 coding DNA: TGTGCCAGCAGCTTATTTCCCGGGACTAGCGTAGGGGAGACCCAGTACTTC. This codes for CASSLFPGTSVGETQYF.

The chain couples TRBV10-3 to TRBJ2-5; 10 bases line up with TRBD2. CDR3 length equals 13 residues. Trimming cost V 2 bases and J 10 bases; bases outside gene matches: 4. Germline V gives CDR1 ENHRY, CDR2 SYGVKD. The CDR3 DNA follows: TGTGCCATCAGTGAGCCGAGCGGGAGGGTCCAGTACTTC. Its translation is CAISEPSGRVQYF.

The chain couples TRBV7-9 to TRBJ1-1; D perhaps matches TRBD1 (5 bases). The CDR3 has 12 amino acids. Between the trimmed V and J ends, which lost 11 bases and 3 bases, there was a span of 13 bases. The germline V gene has CDR1 SEHNR and CDR2 FQNEAQ (reference sequence). The CDR3 region is CAGGREDTEAFF. The CDR3 DNA follows: TGTGCCGGGGGGAGGGAGGACACTGAAGCTTTCTTT. Supplemented by reference TRBV7-9 and TRBJ1-1, the full variable domain reads DTGVSQNPRHKITKRGQNVTFRCDPISEHNRLYWYRQTLGQGPEFLTYFQNEAQLEKSRLLSDRFSAERPKGSFSTLEIQRTEQGDSAMYLCAGGREDTEAFFGQGTRLTVV.

V gene TRBV29-1 combines with J gene TRBJ1-2; TRBD1 agrees at 10 bases. CDR1 SQVTM and CDR2 ANQGSEA come from the germline V gene. The CDR3 spans 14 residues. The V and J ends lost 3 bases and 8 bases, in that order; junction bases with no gene match: 9. CDR3 DNA sequence: TGCAGCGTTGAGGAGACAGGGGGCAGGGAGGGCTACACCTTC. Its translation: CSVEETGGREGYTF.

This chain connects TRBV2 to TRBJ2-1; 7 bases map to TRBD2. Germline values: CDR1 SNHLY, CDR2 FYNNEI. The CDR3 is made up of 13 amino acids. Germline trimming cut 10 bases from V and 3 bases from J; bases unmatched to any gene: 6. The CDR3 bases are TGTGCCACCCGTAGCGGGTTCTACAATGAGCAGTTCTTC. This gives the protein CATRSGFYNEQFF.

The gene calls are TRBV6-5 and TRBJ2-6; no clear D. Germline assignment: CDR1 MNHEY and CDR2 SVGAGI. CDR3 size: 15 residues. V shed 6 bases and J shed 0 bases, with 9 bases lying between them. In DNA, the CDR3 is TGTGCCAGCAGGGAGAGTTTCTCTGGGGCCAACGTCCTGACTTTC. Translated, it gives CASRESFSGANVLTF.

The chain is built from TRBV7-2 and TRBJ2-1; 16 bases agree with TRBD2. The CDR3 is made up of 19 amino acids. Germline CDR1 is SGHTA and CDR2 is FQGNSA. J lost 7 bases, V lost 4 bases, and 13 bases had no gene match. The chain's CDR3 is CASSSFPGLAGGPRNEQFF. The CDR3 DNA sequence: TGTGCCAGCAGCTCATTCCCGGGACTAGCGGGAGGGCCTCGGAATGAGCAGTTCTTC.

This chain connects TRBV5-1 to TRBJ2-1; TRBD1 agrees at 7 bases. The CDR3 covers 14 residues. V was pared by 3 bases and J by 3 bases, with 3 bases of the junction left unmatched. Germline values: CDR1 SGHRS, CDR2 YFSETQ. The CDR3, as DNA: TGCGCCAGCAGCTCGGGACAGAGCTACAATGAGCAGTTCTTC. Translating it yields CASSSGQSYNEQFF.

The chain carries TRBV14 and TRBJ1-1; D may be TRBD1 (5 bases). Germline V CDR1 and CDR2: SGHDN, FVKESK. The CDR3 extends over 16 amino acids. The V end lost 0 bases, the J end lost 1 base, and 12 bases lay between the germline ends. The CDR3 nucleotides read TGTGCCAGCAGCCAAGACGGGGGGTTTGAGAACACTGAAGCTTTCTTT. It codes for CASSQDGGFENTEAFF.

The genes are TRBV4-2 and TRBJ1-3; D is unresolved. CDR1 and CDR2 from the germline V gene are LGHNA and YNFKEQ. CDR3 length: 16 residues. Trimming stripped 0 bases from V and 0 bases from J, with 9 bases between. CDR3 sequence (DNA): TGTGCCAGCAGCCAAGAAAGGATTAGCTCTGGAAACACCATATATTTT. It is translated as CASSQERISSGNTIYF.

J is TRBJ2-2 and V is TRBV7-3; tentatively, D is TRBD2 (6 bases). The V end was cut by 6 bases, the J end by 1 base, with 9 bases between. Germline V gene sequence: CDR1 SGHTA, CDR2 FQGTGA. The CDR3 sequence is 14 residues long. The CDR3 DNA reads as TGTGCCAGCAGGCGGGGCTGGAACACCGGGGAGCTGTTTTTT. This translates into CASRRGWNTGELFF.

In this sample, this clone turned up a few times. V usage is TRBV4-3 and J usage is TRBJ1-4; D is undetermined. Germline V gene data show CDR1 as LGHNA and CDR2 as YSLEER. This CDR3 contains 15 residues. Trimming pared 7 bases from V and 3 bases from J, leaving 15 bases between. CDR3 DNA sequence: TGCGCCAGCAAAAAGTCATTCGGAGCTAATGAAAAACTGTTTTTT. This gives the protein CASKKSFGANEKLFF.

V is TRBV7-3 and J is TRBJ2-1; TRBD2 aligns across 15 bases. The CDR3 runs to 16 residues. Germline V gene sequence: CDR1 SGHTA, CDR2 FQGTGA. V shed 5 bases and J 9 bases; nucleotides not matched to a gene: 8. CDR3 loop: CASSTGLAGGGGEQFF. DNA for the CDR3: TGTGCCAGCAGCACGGGACTAGCGGGAGGTGGCGGTGAGCAGTTCTTC. The variable domain in full, completed from reference TRBV7-3 and TRBJ2-1, reads GAGVSQTPSNKVTEKGKYVELRCDPISGHTALYWYRQSLGQGPEFLIYFQGTGAADDSGLPNDRFFAVRPEGSVSTLKIQRTERGDSAVYLCASSTGLAGGGGEQFFGPGTRLTVL.

V usage is TRBV5-1 and J usage is TRBJ2-2; D is undetermined. V dropped 0 bases and J dropped 10 bases, with 7 bases sitting between them. The V gene's germline CDR1 is SGHRS and CDR2 YFSETQ. The CDR3 totals 12 residues. CDR3 loop: CASSLGMMELFF. The CDR3 bases are TGCGCCAGCAGCTTGGGGATGATGGAGCTGTTTTTT.

In its sample, this clone was seen a few times. The rearrangement uses TRBV28 and TRBJ1-5; 9 bases are shared with TRBD1. Germline V gene sequence: CDR1 MDHEN, CDR2 SYDVKM. The CDR3 covers 18 residues. With V trimmed by 5 bases and J by 2 bases, 13 bases remained unmatched. As DNA, the CDR3 is TGTGCCAGCAGTCCAAGACAGGGGGGTTCGATAGGCAATCAGCCCCAGCATTTT. Translating it yields CASSPRQGGSIGNQPQHF.

V usage is TRBV5-1 and J usage is TRBJ2-6; 9 bases fit TRBD1. CDR1 is SGHRS and CDR2 is YFSETQ in the germline V gene. The CDR3 consists of 17 residues. V lost 4 bases, J lost 2 bases, and 7 bases stayed unmatched. CDR3 in amino acids: CASSGGQGSPGANVLTF. In DNA, the CDR3 is TGCGCCAGCAGCGGGGGACAGGGTAGTCCTGGGGCCAACGTCCTGACTTTC.

This chain connects TRBV7-2 to TRBJ2-7, with D possibly being TRBD1 or TRBD2 (5 bases each). There are 16 residues in the CDR3. Germline CDR1 SGHTA, CDR2 FQGNSA. The V end was cut by 1 base, the J end by 2 bases, with 15 bases between. The CDR3 region is CASSLGTRGPAYEQYV. The CDR3 nucleotides read TGTGCCAGCAGCTTAGGGACCCGGGGACCTGCCTACGAGCAGTACGTC.

This chain uses TRBV6-4 with TRBJ2-7, with D possibly being TRBD1 (5 bases). The CDR3 is 16 amino acids. CDR1 MRHNA and CDR2 SNTAGT come from the germline V gene. The germline V and J ends were trimmed by 0 bases and 5 bases, with 17 bases remaining between them. CDR3 region: CASSDSLTGQGDEQYF. The CDR3 DNA reads TGTGCCAGCAGTGACTCCCTAACAGGCCAAGGCGACGAGCAGTACTTC.

The chain is built from TRBV5-1 and TRBJ2-5, with 8 bases lining up with TRBD2. The J call is in doubt because the DNA end fits TRBJ2-7 better. The CDR3 has 16 amino acids. The germline V gene has CDR1 SGHRS and CDR2 YFSETQ. CDR3 DNA: TGCGCCAGCAGCTTGGTGGCGGGAGGCAGCTCCTACGAGCAGTACTTC. This translates into CASSLVAGGSSYEQYF.

The genes are TRBV28 and TRBJ2-7, with 7 bases lining up with TRBD1. J was trimmed by 0 bases and V by 3 bases; bases with no gene match: 11. Germline-derived CDR1 and CDR2 are MDHEN and SYDVKM. This CDR3 is built from 17 residues. The CDR3: CASSLPPGQPLSYEQYF. CDR3 sequence (DNA): TGTGCCAGCAGTTTGCCCCCGGGACAGCCCCTCTCCTACGAGCAGTACTTC.

The V call is TRBV28, the J call TRBJ2-7; 8 bases map to TRBD1. This CDR3 spans 13 amino acids. J lost 7 bases, V lost 6 bases, and 8 bases had no gene match. Germline V gene data show CDR1 as MDHEN and CDR2 as SYDVKM. In DNA, the CDR3 is TGTGCCAGCAGGAGGCCAGGGGGCATGGAGCAGTACTTC. It codes for CASRRPGGMEQYF.

This rearrangement joins TRBV18 to TRBJ2-2; weak D call: TRBD2 (5 bases). The CDR3 covers 16 residues. Deletions cut 0 bases from V and 5 bases from J, with 13 bases between. The germline V gene encodes CDR1 KGHSH and CDR2 LQKENI. The CDR3 reads CASSPPLGTGTGELFF. The CDR3 coding sequence is TGTGCCAGCTCACCACCGCTGGGAACGGGAACCGGGGAGCTGTTTTTT.

V and J are TRBV5-1 and TRBJ2-1; unclear D gene. The germline V and J ends were trimmed by 4 bases and 3 bases, with 8 bases remaining between them. Germline-derived CDR1 and CDR2 are SGHRS and YFSETQ. The CDR3 is 13 amino acids. CDR3: CASSKPGYNEQFF. DNA for the CDR3: TGCGCCAGCAGCAAGCCCGGCTACAATGAGCAGTTCTTC.